Presented here are 3 T cell receptor beta chains from one specimen sequenced in a study of T cells expressing NK-cell markers. With the 5' RACE reads reprocessed, TCRdb shows one record per CDR3 protein and no DNA. The sample features 440,000 or so distinct CDR3 sequences, with roughly 8% in its top ten. Sequenced sample: blood T cells: a sorted CD56 or NKG2C T cell subset, CD4+ or CD8+ T cells, or bulk PBMC T cells (not recorded which). Every receptor here comes from a woman between 18 and 70 years old in good health.

V usage is TRBV7-3 and J usage is TRBJ2-7; the TRBD2 assignment by TCRdb is unverifiable without DNA. In germline, CDR1 is SGHTA, CDR2 FQGTGA. The CDR3 length is 16 residues. The CDR3 loop reads CASSFGPPSGKYEQYF.

The chain recombines TRBV4-1 with TRBJ2-1; the D call of TRBD2 rests on TCRdb alone, since no DNA is present to check it. Germline V gene lookup returns CDR1 MGHRA and CDR2 YSYEKL. This CDR3 is built from 14 residues. CDR3 sequence reads: CASSTDGDGDEQFF.

The genes are TRBV9 and TRBJ2-3; TCRdb's D gene call, TRBD2, goes unchecked for lack of DNA. The germline V gene encodes CDR1 SGDLS and CDR2 YYNGEE. The CDR3 has 19 residues. CDR3 sequence: CASSAHSGTSGRVTDTQYF. Full variable domain (outside the CDR3, taken from reference TRBV9 and TRBJ2-3): DSGVTQTPKHLITATGQRVTLRCSPRSGDLSVYWYQQSLDQGLQFLIQYYNGEERAKGNILERFSAQQFPDLHSELNLSSLELGDSALYFCASSAHSGTSGRVTDTQYFGPGTRLTVL.